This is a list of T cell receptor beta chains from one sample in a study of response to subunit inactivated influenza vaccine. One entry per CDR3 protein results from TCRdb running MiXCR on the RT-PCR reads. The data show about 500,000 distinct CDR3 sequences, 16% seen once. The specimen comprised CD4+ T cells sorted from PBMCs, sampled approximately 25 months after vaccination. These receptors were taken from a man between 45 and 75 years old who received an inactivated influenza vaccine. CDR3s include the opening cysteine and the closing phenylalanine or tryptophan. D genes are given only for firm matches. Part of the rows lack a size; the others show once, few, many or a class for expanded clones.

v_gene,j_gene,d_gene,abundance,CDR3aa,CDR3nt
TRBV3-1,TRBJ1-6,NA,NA,CASSSISDSPLHF,TGTGCCAGCAGCTCCATCAGTGATTCACCCCTCCACTTT
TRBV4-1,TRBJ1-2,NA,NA,CASSQALTGNYGYTF,TGCGCCAGCAGCCAAGCCCTCACAGGGAACTATGGCTACACCTTC
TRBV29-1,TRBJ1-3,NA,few,CSVLNSGNTIYF,TGCAGCGTTCTGAACTCTGGAAACACCATATATTTT
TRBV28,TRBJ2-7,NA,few,CASSPPSREQYF,TGTGCCAGCAGTCCCCCGAGCCGCGAGCAGTACTTC
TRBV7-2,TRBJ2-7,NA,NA,CASSLGAVSSYEQYF,TGTGCCAGCAGCTTAGGGGCGGTAAGCTCCTACGAGCAGTACTTC
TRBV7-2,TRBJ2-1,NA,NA,CASSLRLGSYNEQFF,TGTGCCAGCAGCTTAAGATTAGGCTCCTACAATGAGCAGTTCTTC
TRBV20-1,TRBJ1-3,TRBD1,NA,CSAHSTGRENTIYF,TGCAGTGCCCATTCGACAGGGAGAGAAAACACCATATATTTT
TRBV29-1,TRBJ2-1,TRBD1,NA,CSGGGQYNEQFF,TGCAGCGGTGGGGGACAGTACAATGAGCAGTTCTTC
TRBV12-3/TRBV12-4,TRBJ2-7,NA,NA,CASSFSVRQSEQYF,TGTGCCAGCAGTTTTTCGGTAAGGCAGAGTGAGCAGTACTTC
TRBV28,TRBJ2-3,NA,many,CASSPYWYDTQYF,TGTGCCAGCAGTCCCTATTGGTACGATACGCAGTATTTT
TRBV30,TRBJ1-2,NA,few,CAWSVHVSGYTF,TGTGCCTGGAGTGTACACGTATCAGGCTACACCTTC
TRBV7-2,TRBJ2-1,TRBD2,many,CASSAGTGGTYNEQFF,TGTGCCAGCAGCGCCGGGACGGGAGGAACCTACAATGAGCAGTTCTTC
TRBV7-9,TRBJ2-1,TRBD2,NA,CASRIAGGDNEQFF,TGTGCCAGCAGAATAGCGGGAGGGGACAATGAGCAGTTCTTC
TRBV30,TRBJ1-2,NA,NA,CAWSRQSYGYTF,TGTGCCTGGAGTAGGCAGAGTTATGGCTACACCTTC
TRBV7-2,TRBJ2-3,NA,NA,CASSFPGKKGYF,TGTGCCAGCAGTTTTCCGGGCAAAAAGGGGTATTTT
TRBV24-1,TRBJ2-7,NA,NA,CATSDVQGGVYDRSRQYF,TGTGCCACCAGTGATGTCCAGGGGGGGGTCTACGACAGGTCCAGGCAGTACTTC
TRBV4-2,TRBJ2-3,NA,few,CASSQFGGSRTDTQYF,TGTGCCAGCAGCCAATTCGGAGGGAGTCGAACAGATACGCAGTATTTT
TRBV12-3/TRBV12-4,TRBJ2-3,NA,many,CASSLLLADTQYF,TGTGCCAGCAGTTTGTTGTTGGCAGATACGCAGTATTTT
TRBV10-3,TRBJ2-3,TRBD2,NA,CAISGKTSGSQGDTQYF,TGTGCCATCAGTGGAAAAACTAGCGGGAGCCAGGGAGATACGCAGTATTTT
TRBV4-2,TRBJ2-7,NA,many,CASRATSSSYEQYF,TGTGCCAGCAGGGCGACTAGTTCGTCCTACGAGCAGTACTTC
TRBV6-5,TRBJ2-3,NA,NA,CASSYGGGFTDTQYF,TGTGCCAGCAGTTACGGTGGGGGCTTCACAGATACGCAGTATTTT
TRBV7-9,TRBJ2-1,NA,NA,CASSPTGAASYNEQFF,TGTGCCAGCAGCCCGACGGGGGCGGCCTCCTACAATGAGCAGTTCTTC
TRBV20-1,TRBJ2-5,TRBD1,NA,CSARVRQGVGETQYF,TGCAGTGCTAGAGTCCGTCAGGGGGTTGGAGAGACCCAGTACTTC
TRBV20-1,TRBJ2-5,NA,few,CSARGQIRGGKETQYF,TGCAGTGCTAGAGGACAAATCAGGGGCGGAAAAGAGACCCAGTACTTC
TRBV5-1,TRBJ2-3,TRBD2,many,CASSLVPLLAGGPKLDTQYF,TGCGCCAGCAGCTTGGTACCCCTACTAGCGGGGGGACCGAAACTTGATACGCAGTATTTT
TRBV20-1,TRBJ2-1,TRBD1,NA,CSARSGTVYNEQFF,TGCAGTGCTCGTTCCGGGACAGTTTACAATGAGCAGTTCTTC
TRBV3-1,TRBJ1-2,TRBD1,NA,CASSPQDRAHYGYTF,TGTGCCAGCAGTCCACAGGACAGGGCTCACTATGGCTACACCTTC
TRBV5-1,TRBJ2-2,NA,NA,CASSPDRQSTGALFF,TGCGCCAGCAGCCCCGACAGACAGAGCACCGGGGCGCTGTTTTTT
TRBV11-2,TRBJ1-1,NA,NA,CASSYTGALNTEAFF,TGTGCCAGCAGCTACACAGGCGCCTTGAACACTGAAGCTTTCTTT
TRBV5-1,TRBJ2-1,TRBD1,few,CASKTGTGEFDEQFF,TGCGCCAGCAAGACCGGGACAGGGGAGTTCGATGAGCAGTTCTTC
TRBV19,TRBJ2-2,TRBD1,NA,CASSTMSLTGMLFF,TGTGCCAGTAGTACTATGTCCCTGACAGGGATGCTGTTTTTT
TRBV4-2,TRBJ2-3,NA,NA,CASSPGGARVDTQYF,TGTGCCAGCAGCCCCGGCGGGGCTAGGGTGGATACGCAGTATTTT
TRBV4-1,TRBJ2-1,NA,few,CASSQAVVLASYNEQFF,TGCGCCAGCAGCCAAGCTGTCGTTTTGGCCTCCTACAATGAGCAGTTCTTC
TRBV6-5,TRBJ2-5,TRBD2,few,CASSYPSGKSGQETQYF,TGTGCCAGCAGTTACCCTAGCGGGAAAAGTGGGCAAGAGACCCAGTACTTC
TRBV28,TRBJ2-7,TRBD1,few,CASSPPGQGPNRAQYF,TGTGCCAGCAGTCCACCGGGACAGGGGCCTAACAGGGCGCAGTACTTC
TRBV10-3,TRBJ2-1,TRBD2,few,CAISTGLAGGNEQFF,TGTGCCATCAGCACGGGACTAGCGGGAGGGAATGAGCAGTTCTTC
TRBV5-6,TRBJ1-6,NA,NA,CASSFVWTGDGSNSPLHF,TGTGCCAGCAGCTTTGTCTGGACCGGGGACGGATCTAATTCACCCCTCCACTTT
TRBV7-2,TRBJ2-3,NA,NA,CASSLGWRDTQYF,TGTGCCAGCAGCTTAGGGTGGAGAGATACGCAGTATTTT
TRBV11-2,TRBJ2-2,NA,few,CASNPAGPETGELFF,TGTGCCAGCAACCCGGCGGGTCCTGAAACCGGGGAGCTGTTTTTT
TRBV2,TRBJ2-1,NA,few,CASSARVSSYNEQFF,TGTGCCAGCAGTGCCCGGGTCAGCTCCTACAATGAGCAGTTCTTC
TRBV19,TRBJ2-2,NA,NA,CASSTWTDTGELFF,TGTGCCAGTAGTACGTGGACAGACACCGGGGAGCTGTTTTTT
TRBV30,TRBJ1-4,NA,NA,CAWSPAGGMEKLFF,TGTGCCTGGTCCCCTGCGGGAGGGATGGAAAAACTGTTTTTT
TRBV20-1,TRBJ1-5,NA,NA,CSALGDTHQPQHF,TGCAGTGCCCTGGGGGACACTCATCAGCCCCAGCATTTT
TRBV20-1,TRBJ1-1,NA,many,CSARATGLEAFF,TGCAGTGCTAGGGCTACTGGACTGGAAGCTTTCTTT
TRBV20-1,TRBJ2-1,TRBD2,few,CSARTGGPSQEQFF,TGCAGTGCTAGAACGGGAGGGCCCTCACAAGAGCAGTTCTTC